The clone carrying this TCR beta chain has just a few counts. The entry originates in a study of T cell changes during pregnancy in multiple sclerosis. Sequencing was performed with immunoSEQ multiplex PCR; in TCRdb, only in-frame clones are kept and a portion is missing. The top ten hold less than 1.5% of the sample, which has over 45,000 clones, approximately 85% seen once. The CDR3 is 15 residues long. V gave up 3 bases and J gave up 0 bases; unmatched junction bases: 2. Germline V lookup: CDR1 ENHRY, CDR2 SYGVKD. Sequencing used CD4+ T cells from peripheral blood mononuclear cells, obtained in the second trimester of pregnancy. The sequence derives from a female donor with multiple sclerosis, enrolled in a pregnancy study. This sequence joins TRBV10-3 and TRBJ1-3, with 7 bases identical to TRBD1. CDR3 nucleotides: TGTGCCATCAGTGAAAGACAGGGCTCTGGAAACACCATATATTTT. The encoded protein is CAISERQGSGNTIYF.